These 15 T cell receptor beta chains came from one sample sequenced in a study of CD8 T cells in ankylosing spondylitis. TCRdb itself ran the 5' RACE reads through MiXCR, one entry per CDR3 protein. Here the sample spans around 390,000 distinct CDR3 sequences, approximately 20% being singletons. Study-wide results and caveats: A TCR beta motif made of about 8 highly homologous variants seemed typical of ankylosing spondylitis blood.

Their recognized antigens are unknown. Input material: blood, either unsorted or a sorted T cell fraction (not recorded which). Receptors originate from a male donor with ankylosing spondylitis.

The genes are TRBV7-8 and TRBJ2-7; D ambiguous. Trimming took 1 base from V and 9 from J, leaving 25 bases between them. This CDR3 region has 17 residues. CDR1 is SGHVS, CDR2 FQNEAQ, per germline. CDR3: CASSLGSRQNAALGQYF. The CDR3 DNA reads as TGTGCCAGCAGCTTAGGTTCCCGCCAGAACGCAGCTTTGGGGCAGTACTTC.

The table lists this clonotype with a few counts. The V gene is TRBV5-1, the J gene TRBJ2-1; D not certain. Trimming stripped 0 bases from V and 1 base from J, with 8 bases between. CDR3 length: 15 amino acids. The germline V gene encodes CDR1 SGHRS and CDR2 YFSETQ. CDR3 residues: CASSLAGLSYNEQFF. CDR3 in DNA: TGCGCCAGCAGCTTGGCCGGCCTTTCCTACAATGAGCAGTTCTTC.

This chain uses TRBV24-1 with TRBJ2-1; D ambiguous. CDR1 is KGHDR, CDR2 SFDVKD, per germline. With 5 bases removed from V and 7 bases from J, the gap between germline ends came to 5 bases. This CDR3 contains 11 residues. The DNA of the CDR3 is TGTGCCACCAGTGTTTTTAATGAGCAGTTCTTC. Its translation is CATSVFNEQFF.

The rearrangement links TRBV21-1 to TRBJ2-4; the D call in the table, TRBD1, was not verified against the DNA. TRBV21-1 is labeled a pseudogene. This CDR3 comprises 14 residues. CDR3 protein: CASSKPPTENIQYF. As DNA, the CDR3 is TGTGCCAGCAGCAAACCCCCAACAGAAAACATTCAGTACTTC.

V gene TRBV7-9 combines with J gene TRBJ2-1; D is ambiguous. Germline CDR1 and CDR2: SEHNR and FQNEAQ (reference sequence). Trimming took 1 base from V and 11 from J, leaving 15 bases between them. The CDR3 length is 14 residues. CDR3 DNA: TGTGCCAGCAGCTTAGTGTCGTTTTTGCAGAAGCAGTTCTTC. The encoded protein is CASSLVSFLQKQFF.

This clonotype was detected a few times. The chain joins TRBV28 to TRBJ1-5; 9 nucleotides match TRBD1. Germline V gives CDR1 MDHEN, CDR2 SYDVKM. CDR3 length equals 16 residues. The junction had 4 bases not matched to a gene; V was cut back by 4 bases and J by 0 bases. In nucleotides, the CDR3 is TGTGCCAGCAGTTGGGACAGGGCCTATAGCAATCAGCCCCAGCATTTT. Its protein is CASSWDRAYSNQPQHF.

This clonotype was picked up a small number of times. J is TRBJ2-2 and V is TRBV10-3, with 7 bases lining up with TRBD1. The CDR3 totals 14 residues. Germline CDR1 is ENHRY and CDR2 is SYGVKD. V lost 10 bases and J lost 0; bases outside the gene matches: 5. CDR3 bases: TGTGCCACTGCCGGGACAGCGAACACCGGGGAGCTGTTTTTT. This encodes CATAGTANTGELFF.

Only a few counts were recorded for this clonotype. J is TRBJ2-2 and V is TRBV29-1; 9 bases line up with TRBD2. The length of the CDR3 is 14 residues. Germline values: CDR1 SQVTM, CDR2 ANQGSEA. V lost 7 bases, J lost 3 bases, and 6 bases stayed unmatched. The CDR3 loop is CSAETSGYTGELFF. CDR3 bases: TGCAGCGCGGAGACTAGCGGATACACCGGGGAGCTGTTTTTT.

The chain is built from TRBV20-1 and TRBJ1-5; tentatively, D is TRBD1 (5 bases). The V end was cut by 5 bases, the J end by 3 bases, with 20 bases between. This CDR3 is built from 16 residues. In germline, CDR1 is DFQATT, CDR2 SNEGSKA (reference sequence). The CDR3 nucleotides are TGCAGTGCTGATTACCGACAGCCATTTGACAATCAGCCCCAGCATTTT. It codes for CSADYRQPFDNQPQHF.

This clonotype has a handful of counts. The rearrangement joins TRBV3-1 to TRBJ1-4; D gene ambiguous. This CDR3 has 12 residues. Trimming shortened V by 1 base and J by 10 bases, and 7 bases separated the two germline ends. Germline CDR1 LGHDT, CDR2 YNNKEL (reference sequence). In nucleotides, the CDR3 is TGTGCCAGCAGCCAAGGAACCGCAAAACTGTTTTTT. This translates into CASSQGTAKLFF. Based on the CDR3 plus reference TRBV3-1 and TRBJ1-4, the full variable domain is DTAVSQTPKYLVTQMGNDKSIKCEQNLGHDTMYWYKQDSKKFLKIMFSYNNKELIINETVPNRFSPKSPDKAHLNLHINSLELGDSAVYFCASSQGTAKLFFGSGTQLSVL.

The gene calls are TRBV24-1 and TRBJ2-2, with D perhaps matching TRBD1 (5 bases). Between the trimmed V and J ends, which lost 3 bases and 13 bases, there was a span of 11 bases. The CDR3 is 12 amino acids. The germline CDR1 and CDR2 sequences are KGHDR and SFDVKD. In DNA, the CDR3 is TGTGCCACCAGTGATGCAGGGCGAGGGCTGTTTTTT. This translates into CATSDAGRGLFF.

The chain has TRBV6-1 and TRBJ2-2, with D possibly matching TRBD1 (7 bases). Trimming stripped 7 bases from V and 4 bases from J, with 10 bases between. In germline, CDR1 is MNHNS, CDR2 SASEGT. The CDR3 contains 13 residues. CDR3 amino acids: CASNRGGTGELFF. CDR3 nucleotides: TGTGCCAGCAACAGGGGAGGCACCGGGGAGCTGTTTTTT.

This clonotype was counted only a few times. V gene TRBV19 combines with J gene TRBJ2-3, with 8 bases matching TRBD1. Unmatched junction bases numbered 9, after V lost 4 bases and J lost 0 bases. CDR1 LNHDA and CDR2 SQIVND come from the germline V gene (reference sequence). The CDR3 has 17 amino acids. The CDR3 bases are TGTGCCAGTAGTACCCTTAATGGGACAGGAAGCACAGATACGCAGTATTTT. Residues: CASSTLNGTGSTDTQYF.

This clonotype was seen a handful of times. V gene TRBV2 combines with J gene TRBJ1-1; 11 bases agree with TRBD1. This CDR3 has 15 amino acids. Germline V gene lookup returns CDR1 SNHLY and CDR2 FYNNEI. Trimming removed 10 bases from V and 2 bases from J; junction bases left unmatched: 9. The CDR3 DNA sequence: TGTGCCACTTCCAGGACAGGGGGCGGAAACACTGAAGCTTTCTTT. Its protein product is CATSRTGGGNTEAFF. Complete variable domain (other parts from reference TRBV2 and TRBJ1-1): EPEVTQTPSHQVTQMGQEVILRCVPISNHLYFYWYRQILGQKVEFLVSFYNNEISEKSEIFDDQFSVERPDGSNFTLKIRSTKLEDSAMYFCATSRTGGGNTEAFFGQGTRLTVV.

CDR3 amino acids: CSAGQGWQPQHF. The CDR3 nucleotides are TGCAGTGCTGGACAGGGTTGGCAGCCCCAGCATTTT. This sequence joins TRBV20-1 and TRBJ1-5; TRBD1 aligns across 8 bases. Germline CDR1 and CDR2: DFQATT and SNEGSKA (reference sequence). There are 12 residues in the CDR3. V dropped 5 bases and J dropped 7; count of bases not matched to a gene: 4.